This T cell receptor (beta chain) was obtained from a study of PD-L1 blockade in urothelial cancer. Across the study: Patients' prior chemotherapy regimens numbered 0 to 3. Per blood sample, T cells had a median of around 150,000. Analyzed time points were 3 weeks (second dose) and 6 weeks after therapy began. Overall study results and limits: Better survival was predicted when blood TCR clonality before treatment fell below the median.

In regard to this clone: Its antigen is unknown.

The CDR3 totals 13 residues. Germline trimming cut 2 bases from V and 2 bases from J; bases unmatched to any gene: 3. Per the germline V gene, CDR1 is GTSNPN and CDR2 is SVGIG (reference sequence). Time point in this sample: pretreatment peripheral blood. Repertoires were generated with immunoSEQ multiplex PCR, while TCRdb's copy carries only in-frame clones and drops some. The table has about 45,000 clones, 70% to 90% seen once. The sequences come from PBMCs, collected around atezolizumab (anti-PD-L1) treatment. The chain carries TRBV30 and TRBJ2-7; 7 bases match TRBD1. The receptor comes from a donor over 35 with urothelial cancer. Here the CDR3 reads CAWSRDSPYEQYF. The CDR3 DNA reads TGTGCCTGGAGTAGGGACAGCCCCTACGAGCAGTACTTC.